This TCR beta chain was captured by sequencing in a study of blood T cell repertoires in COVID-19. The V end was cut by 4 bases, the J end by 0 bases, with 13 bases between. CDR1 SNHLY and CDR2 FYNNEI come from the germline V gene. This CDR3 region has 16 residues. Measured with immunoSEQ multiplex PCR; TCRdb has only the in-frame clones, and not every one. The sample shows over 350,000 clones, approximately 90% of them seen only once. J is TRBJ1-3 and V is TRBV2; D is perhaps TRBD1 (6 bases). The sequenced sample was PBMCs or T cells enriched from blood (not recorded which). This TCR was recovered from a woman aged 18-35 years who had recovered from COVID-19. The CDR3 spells CASSVPSRGSGNTIYF. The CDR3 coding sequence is TGTGCCAGCAGTGTGCCCTCCAGGGGCTCTGGAAACACCATATATTTT.